The clone carrying this T cell receptor (beta chain) was recorded many times. Authors of the study amplified TCR beta CDR3 regions from RNA transcripts. First-round RT-PCR with HTBI primers amplified the TCR CDR3 region. TCRdb passed the multiplex PCR reads through MiXCR, listing each CDR3 protein once. The sample has under 400,000 distinct CDR3 sequences; around 18% are singletons. After removal of 2 bases from V and 0 bases from J, the junction contained 1 base not matched to a gene. The germline V gene encodes CDR1 MNHEY and CDR2 SVGEGT. CDR3 length: 15 residues. The data derive from a study of T cells in Graves' hyperthyroidism and ophthalmopathy.

The rearrangement uses TRBV6-2 or TRBV6-3 and TRBJ2-4; TRBD2 aligns across 7 bases. The sequencing sample was made of blood. The TCR sequence derives from a woman in her 40s with Graves' ophthalmopathy. CDR3 loop: CASSYGGVAKNIQYF. In DNA form, the CDR3 reads TGTGCCAGCAGTTACGGGGGGGTAGCCAAAAACATTCAGTACTTC.